This T cell receptor beta chain was captured by sequencing in a study of T cell therapy after organ transplantation. Indicated time point: 4-8 weeks after completion of therapy. Trimming stripped 2 bases from V and 1 base from J, with 5 bases between. The CDR3 is 13 residues long. CDR1 is SQVTM, CDR2 ANQGSEA, per germline. The assay was immunoSEQ multiplex PCR, and TCRdb's table has in-frame clones only and misses some. The sample shows approximately 20,000 clones, 81% of them seen only once. In regard to this clone: Antigen unknown.

The specimen was CD8+ T cells from blood, collected after autologous CMV-specific T cell therapy. This TCR derives from a human patient who had received a solid organ transplant and had CMV disease. The graft donor may have contributed some T cells. The rearrangement uses TRBV29-1 and TRBJ2-2; possibly TRBD2 for D (5 bases). The CDR3 here is CSVERENTGELFF. The CDR3 nucleotides are TGCAGCGTTGAACGGGAGAACACCGGGGAGCTGTTTTTT.